These 4 T cell receptor beta chains were sequenced from one sample in a study of untreated major depressive disorder (dated by TCRdb to between 2017 and 2018). The library was produced with the immunoSEQ multiplex PCR assay. Imported from immuneACCESS, the table was reduced by TCRdb to in-frame sequences with V and J called. These copies leave out some clones; in studies compared against another copy, an unresolved V gene accounts for under half, and the cause of the remainder is not known. The sample table lists roughly 17,000 clones, 92% of them with a count of one. Of the sample, roughly 0.6% falls within the top ten clones. For these receptors, no antigen is known. What the research found in general, with its limitations: Higher TRBV05-01 (Vbeta 5.1) usage among CD4+ T cells of depressed patients compared with controls was confirmed by sequencing, with p = 0.040 in a one-tailed test.

The sample taken for sequencing was CD4+ T cells from PBMCs. The receptors were gathered from a woman between 40 and 55 years old with major depressive disorder.

This clone was counted a single time. The chain carries TRBV2 and TRBJ1-2; 8 nucleotides agree with TRBD1. J gave up 8 bases and V 5 bases, and 10 bases lay outside the gene matches. Germline V gene sequence: CDR1 SNHLY, CDR2 FYNNEI. This CDR3 spans 14 amino acids. For the CDR3, the DNA is TGTGCCAGCAGTTCGCGGACAGGGCTAGAAGGCTACACCTTC. Translation: CASSSRTGLEGYTF.

The CDR3 DNA is TGTGCCATCAATGACAGGTCGAACTCAGGGGACTATGGCTACACCTTC. It is translated as CAINDRSNSGDYGYTF. This rearrangement joins TRBV10-3 to TRBJ1-2; possibly TRBD1 for D (6 bases). Trimming pared 7 bases from V and 3 bases from J, leaving 21 bases between. The CDR3 covers 16 residues. Germline V gives CDR1 ENHRY, CDR2 SYGVKD.

The rearrangement links TRBV11-3 to TRBJ2-5; D unresolved. The CDR3 length is 13 residues. The germline gives CDR1 SGHNT, CDR2 YENEEA. The ends were cut back, 0 bases at V and 7 bases at J, with 9 bases in the middle. CDR3 residues: CASSLEVTGTQYF. CDR3 coding DNA: TGTGCCAGCAGCTTAGAGGTGACGGGGACCCAGTACTTC.

The CDR3 loop is CASMRGQVYGYTF. In DNA form, the CDR3 reads TGTGCCTCCATGCGAGGACAGGTCTATGGCTACACCTTC. The chain has TRBV6-1 and TRBJ1-2; 7 bases agree with TRBD1. This CDR3 has 13 amino acids. Germline loops: CDR1 MNHNS, CDR2 SASEGT. V was clipped by 11 bases and J by 4 bases; unmatched bases: 10.